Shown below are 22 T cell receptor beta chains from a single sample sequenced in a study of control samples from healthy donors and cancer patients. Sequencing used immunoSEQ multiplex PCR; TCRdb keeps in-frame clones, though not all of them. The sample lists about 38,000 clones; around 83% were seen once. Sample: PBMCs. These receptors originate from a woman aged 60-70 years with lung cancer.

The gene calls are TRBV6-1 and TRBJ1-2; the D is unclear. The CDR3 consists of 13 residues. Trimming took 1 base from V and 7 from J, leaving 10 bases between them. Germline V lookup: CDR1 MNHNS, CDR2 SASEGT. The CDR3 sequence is CASSEVSGFGYTF. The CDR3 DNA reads TGTGCCAGCAGTGAAGTCTCCGGGTTTGGCTACACCTTC.

CDR3 sequence reads: CASSTQGAIQDEQFF. CDR3 DNA: TGTGCCAGCAGTACACAGGGGGCGATTCAGGATGAGCAGTTCTTC. The V gene is TRBV2, the J gene TRBJ2-1, with TRBD1 identical over 9 bases. This CDR3 has 15 amino acids. Per the germline V gene, CDR1 is SNHLY and CDR2 is FYNNEI. Trimming at V came to 5 bases and at J to 8 bases, leaving 10 bases not matched to a gene.

CDR3 amino acids: CASGLGGVPEAFF. As DNA, the CDR3 is TGTGCTAGTGGTTTGGGAGGGGTTCCTGAAGCTTTCTTT. The chain joins TRBV12-5 to TRBJ1-1, with D maybe TRBD1 (5 bases). CDR3 length: 13 residues. The germline V and J ends were trimmed by 1 base and 6 bases, with 9 bases remaining between them. Germline V CDR1 and CDR2: LGHNT, FRNRAP.

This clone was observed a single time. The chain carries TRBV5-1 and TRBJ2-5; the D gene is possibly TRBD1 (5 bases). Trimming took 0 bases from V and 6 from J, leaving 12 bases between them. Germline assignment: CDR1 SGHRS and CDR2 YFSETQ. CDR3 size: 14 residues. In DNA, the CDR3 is TGCGCCAGCAGCTTGGCAGGGATGGAGCAGACCCAGTACTTC. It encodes CASSLAGMEQTQYF.

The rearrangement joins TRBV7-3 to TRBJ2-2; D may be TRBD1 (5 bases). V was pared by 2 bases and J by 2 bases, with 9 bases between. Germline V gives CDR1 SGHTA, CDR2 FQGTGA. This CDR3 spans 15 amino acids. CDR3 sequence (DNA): TGTGCCAGCAGCTTATTCCAGGGCAACACCGGGGAGCTGTTTTTT. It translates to CASSLFQGNTGELFF. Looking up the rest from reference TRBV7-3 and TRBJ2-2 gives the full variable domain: GAGVSQTPSNKVTEKGKYVELRCDPISGHTALYWYRQSLGQGPEFLIYFQGTGAADDSGLPNDRFFAVRPEGSVSTLKIQRTERGDSAVYLCASSLFQGNTGELFFGEGSRLTVL.

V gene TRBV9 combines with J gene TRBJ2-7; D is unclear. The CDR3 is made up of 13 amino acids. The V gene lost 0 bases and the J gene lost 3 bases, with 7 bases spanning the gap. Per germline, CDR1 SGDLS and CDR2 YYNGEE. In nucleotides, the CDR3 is TGTGCCAGCAGCGTAGGGGCAGACTACGAGCAGTACTTC. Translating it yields CASSVGADYEQYF.

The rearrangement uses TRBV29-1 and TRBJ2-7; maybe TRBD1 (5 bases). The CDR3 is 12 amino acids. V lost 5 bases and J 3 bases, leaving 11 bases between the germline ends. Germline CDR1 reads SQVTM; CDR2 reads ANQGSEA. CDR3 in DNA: TGCAGCGTTACGACAGACAGCTACGAGCAGTACTTC. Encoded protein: CSVTTDSYEQYF.

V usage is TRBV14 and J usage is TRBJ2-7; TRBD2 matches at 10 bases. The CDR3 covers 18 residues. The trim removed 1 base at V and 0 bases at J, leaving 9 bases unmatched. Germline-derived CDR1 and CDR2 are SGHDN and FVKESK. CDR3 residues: CASSQASGSPFSSYEQYF. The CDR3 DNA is TGTGCCAGCAGCCAAGCTAGCGGGAGCCCCTTCAGCTCCTACGAGCAGTACTTC.

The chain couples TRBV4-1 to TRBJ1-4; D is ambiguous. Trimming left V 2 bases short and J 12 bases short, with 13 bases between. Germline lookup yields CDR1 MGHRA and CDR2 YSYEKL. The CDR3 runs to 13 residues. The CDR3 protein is CASSQREEVELFF. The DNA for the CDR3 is TGCGCCAGCAGCCAACGGGAAGAGGTCGAACTGTTTTTT.

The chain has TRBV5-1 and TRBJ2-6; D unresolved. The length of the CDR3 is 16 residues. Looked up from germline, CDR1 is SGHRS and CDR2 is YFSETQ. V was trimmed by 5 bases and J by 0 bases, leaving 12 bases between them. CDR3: CASRGNWGSGANVLTF. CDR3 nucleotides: TGCGCCAGCAGGGGGAATTGGGGCTCTGGGGCCAACGTCCTGACTTTC. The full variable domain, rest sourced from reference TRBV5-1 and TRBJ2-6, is KAGVTQTPRYLIKTRGQQVTLSCSPISGHRSVSWYQQTPGQGLQFLFEYFSETQRNKGNFPGRFSGRQFSNSRSEMNVSTLELGDSALYLCASRGNWGSGANVLTFGAGSRLTVL.

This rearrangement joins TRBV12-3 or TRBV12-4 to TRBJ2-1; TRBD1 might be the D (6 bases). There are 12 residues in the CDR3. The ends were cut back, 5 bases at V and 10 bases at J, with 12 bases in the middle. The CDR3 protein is CASSLDSPEQFF. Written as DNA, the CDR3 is TGTGCCAGCAGTCTGGACAGTCCGGAGCAGTTCTTC.

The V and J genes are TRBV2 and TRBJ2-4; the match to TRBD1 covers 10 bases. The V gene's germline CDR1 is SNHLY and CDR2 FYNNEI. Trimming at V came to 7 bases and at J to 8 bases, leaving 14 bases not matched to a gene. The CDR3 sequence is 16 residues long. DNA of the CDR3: TGTGCCAGCAAACCTGAAGGGACAGGGGCGTCAGACATTCAGTACTTC. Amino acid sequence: CASKPEGTGASDIQYF.

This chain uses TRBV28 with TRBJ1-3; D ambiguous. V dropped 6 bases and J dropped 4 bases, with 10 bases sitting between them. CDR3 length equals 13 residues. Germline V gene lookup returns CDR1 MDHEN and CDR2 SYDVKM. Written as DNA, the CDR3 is TGTGCCAGCAGATCCCCTTTCGGAAACACCATATATTTT. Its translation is CASRSPFGNTIYF. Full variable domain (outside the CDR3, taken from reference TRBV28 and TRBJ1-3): DVKVTQSSRYLVKRTGEKVFLECVQDMDHENMFWYRQDPGLGLRLIYFSYDVKMKEKGDIPEGYSVSREKKERFSLILESASTNQTSMYLCASRSPFGNTIYFGEGSWLTVV.

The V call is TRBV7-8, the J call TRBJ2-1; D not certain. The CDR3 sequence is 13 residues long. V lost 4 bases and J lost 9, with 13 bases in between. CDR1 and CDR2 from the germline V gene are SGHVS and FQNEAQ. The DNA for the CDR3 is TGTGCCAGCAGCTCCGTGCGAGGTGGTGAGCAGTTCTTC. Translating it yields CASSSVRGGEQFF.

CDR3 DNA sequence: TGTGCCAGCAGCTTCTTCCCGGACAGGGCCTACACTGAAGCTTTCTTT. Protein sequence: CASSFFPDRAYTEAFF. J is TRBJ1-1 and V is TRBV7-8; TRBD1 aligns across 8 bases. This CDR3 comprises 16 residues. V was clipped by 3 bases and J by 3 bases; unmatched bases: 9. Per the germline V gene, CDR1 is SGHVS and CDR2 is FQNEAQ.

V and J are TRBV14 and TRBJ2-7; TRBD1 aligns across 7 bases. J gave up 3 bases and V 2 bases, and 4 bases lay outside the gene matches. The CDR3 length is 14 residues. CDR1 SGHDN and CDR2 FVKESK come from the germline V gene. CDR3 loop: CASSQYRDSYEQYF. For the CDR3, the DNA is TGTGCCAGCAGCCAATACCGGGACAGCTACGAGCAGTACTTC.

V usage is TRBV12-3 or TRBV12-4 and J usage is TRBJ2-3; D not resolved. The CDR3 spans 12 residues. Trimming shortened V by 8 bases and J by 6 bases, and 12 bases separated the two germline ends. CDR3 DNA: TGTGCCAGCGGAACCCAAGAGGATACGCAGTATTTT. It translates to CASGTQEDTQYF.

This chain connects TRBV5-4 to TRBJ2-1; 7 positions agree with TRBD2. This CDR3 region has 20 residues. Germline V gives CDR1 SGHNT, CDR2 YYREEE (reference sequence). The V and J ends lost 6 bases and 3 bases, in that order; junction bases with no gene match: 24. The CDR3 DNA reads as TGTGCCAGCACAGGCGAGATTGTGGGAGCGGGGCCTAGACTCTACAATGAGCAGTTCTTC. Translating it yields CASTGEIVGAGPRLYNEQFF.

CDR3 nucleotide sequence: TGTGCCAGCAGCTTAGCCCCAGGGCCAATGGGGGAGCAGTACTTC. Amino acids: CASSLAPGPMGEQYF. V and J are TRBV7-8 and TRBJ2-7, with D perhaps matching TRBD1 (5 bases). This CDR3 has 15 residues. Germline V gives CDR1 SGHVS, CDR2 FQNEAQ. V lost 0 bases and J lost 7, with 16 bases in between.

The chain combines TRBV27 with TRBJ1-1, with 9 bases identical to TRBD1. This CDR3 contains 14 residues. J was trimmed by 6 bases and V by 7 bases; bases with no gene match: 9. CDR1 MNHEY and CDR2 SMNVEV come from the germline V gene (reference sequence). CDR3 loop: CASIQGTGRAEAFF. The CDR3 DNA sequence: TGTGCCAGCATCCAGGGGACAGGGCGGGCTGAAGCTTTCTTT.

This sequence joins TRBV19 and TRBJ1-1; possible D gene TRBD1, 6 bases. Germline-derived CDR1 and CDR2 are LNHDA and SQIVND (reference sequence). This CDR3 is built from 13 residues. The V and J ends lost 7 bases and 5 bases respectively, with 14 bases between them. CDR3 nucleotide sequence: TGTGCCAGTACCGTGGACCAGGGGACTGAAGCTTTCTTT. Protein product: CASTVDQGTEAFF. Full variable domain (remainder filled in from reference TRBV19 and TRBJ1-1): DGGITQSPKYLFRKEGQNVTLSCEQNLNHDAMYWYRQDPGQGLRLIYYSQIVNDFQKGDIAEGYSVSREKKESFPLTVTSAQKNPTAFYLCASTVDQGTEAFFGQGTRLTVV.

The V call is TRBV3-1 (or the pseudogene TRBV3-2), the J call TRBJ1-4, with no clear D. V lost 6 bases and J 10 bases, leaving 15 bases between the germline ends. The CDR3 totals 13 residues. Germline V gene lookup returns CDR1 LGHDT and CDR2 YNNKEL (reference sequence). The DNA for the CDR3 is TGTGCCAGCAGGCTGGGAGTCATGGGAAAACTGTTTTTT. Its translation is CASRLGVMGKLFF.